Listed here is a single TCR beta chain. The antigen remains undetermined. This record belongs to a study of Ad26.COV2.S vaccination and SARS-CoV-2 variants. General study findings and limits: Similar non-spike TCR breadth was observed in recipients of vaccine and of placebo.

Method: immunoSEQ multiplex PCR; TCRdb's copy keeps in-frame clones and lacks some. This repertoire shows a few hundred thousand clones, 89% found once; its top ten account for under 2%. The V and J ends lost 7 bases and 6 bases, in that order; junction bases with no gene match: 9. This CDR3 contains 13 residues. CDR1 and CDR2 from the germline V gene are GTSNPN and SVGIG (reference sequence). The treatment denotes: 15 to 20 received Ad26.COV2.S at low or high dose, single or two shots; five or six received placebo; per-sample allocation not given. Day 63 after the first injection of vaccine or placebo was the sampling time.

The sequenced sample was peripheral blood, obtained in a trial of Ad26.COV2.S vaccine versus placebo. The J gene is TRBJ2-1, the V gene TRBV30; 7 bases line up with TRBD2. The sequence was obtained from a person aged 18-60 years who received the Ad26.COV2.S COVID-19 vaccine or a placebo. The CDR3 nucleotides read TGTGCCTCGCGTGACCTAGCGGCCAATGAGCAGTTCTTC. Translated: CASRDLAANEQFF.